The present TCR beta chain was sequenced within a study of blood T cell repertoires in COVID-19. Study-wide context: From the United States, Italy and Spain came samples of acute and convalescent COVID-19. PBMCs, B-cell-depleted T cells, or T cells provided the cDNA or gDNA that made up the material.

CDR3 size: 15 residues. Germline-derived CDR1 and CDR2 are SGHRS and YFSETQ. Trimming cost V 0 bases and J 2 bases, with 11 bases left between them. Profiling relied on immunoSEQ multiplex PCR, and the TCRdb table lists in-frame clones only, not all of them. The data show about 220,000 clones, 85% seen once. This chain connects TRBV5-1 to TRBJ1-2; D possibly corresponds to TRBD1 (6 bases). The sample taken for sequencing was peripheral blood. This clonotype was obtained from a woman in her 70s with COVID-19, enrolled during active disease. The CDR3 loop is CASSLVEGVNYGYTF. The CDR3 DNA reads TGCGCCAGCAGCTTGGTTGAGGGGGTCAACTATGGCTACACCTTC. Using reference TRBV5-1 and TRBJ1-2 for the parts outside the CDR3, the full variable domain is KAGVTQTPRYLIKTRGQQVTLSCSPISGHRSVSWYQQTPGQGLQFLFEYFSETQRNKGNFPGRFSGRQFSNSRSEMNVSTLELGDSALYLCASSLVEGVNYGYTFGSGTRLTVV.